This T cell receptor (beta chain) was documented in a study of T cell responses to AZD1222 COVID-19 vaccine. Data came from immunoSEQ multiplex PCR; TCRdb stores just in-frame clones and leaves some out. The table records 120,000 to 150,000 clones, approximately 88% of them present only once. Whole-study findings and limits: Most donors were white British, females outnumbered males, and clonal diversity was possibly underestimated. Unmutated variant regions are reportedly targeted by nearly half of spike-specific TCRs.

The CDR3 totals 12 residues. CDR1 is LGHDT, CDR2 YNNKEL, per germline (reference sequence). V lost 0 bases, J lost 8 bases, and 6 bases lay in between. As for this clone: Its specificity is not known.

The TCR sequence derives from an adult in good health. The V and J genes are TRBV3-1 (or the pseudogene TRBV3-2) and TRBJ2-3; D is undetermined. The sample consisted of peripheral blood, taken on day 0 of AZD1222 vaccination. DNA for the CDR3: TGTGCCAGCAGCCAAGAGCTGCGTACGCAGTATTTT. This codes for CASSQELRTQYF.